These 17 T cell receptor beta chains came from one sample sequenced in a study of response to subunit inactivated influenza vaccine. TCRdb used MiXCR to reprocess the RT-PCR reads, holding one entry per CDR3 protein. Of 500,000 to 650,000 distinct CDR3 sequences in the sample, 6% to 9% were seen once. Sequencing used PBMCs from blood, obtained less than 30 months after vaccination. Source of these receptors: a man between 50 and 69 years old who received an inactivated influenza vaccine.

This clonotype came up many times. J is TRBJ2-3 and V is TRBV24-1; D gene unclear. Trimming took off 2 bases at V and 7 bases at J, with 9 bases between the two ends. Germline V gives CDR1 KGHDR, CDR2 SFDVKD. This CDR3 spans 13 amino acids. The CDR3 DNA is TGTGCCACCAGTGATTGGACCGGCTATACGCAGTATTTT. This sequence encodes CATSDWTGYTQYF.

This chain uses TRBV6-1 with TRBJ2-5, with D perhaps matching TRBD2 (6 bases). Germline V gene data show CDR1 as MNHNS and CDR2 as SASEGT. The V gene lost 7 bases and the J gene lost 6 bases, with 18 bases spanning the gap. The CDR3 is made up of 14 amino acids. For the CDR3, the DNA is TGTGCCAGCACCCGGGTGGGGGGTGTGAAGACCCAGTACTTC. Translation: CASTRVGGVKTQYF.

The chain has TRBV20-1 and TRBJ2-3; 14 nucleotides match TRBD2. The V segment lost 4 bases and the J segment 3 bases; nucleotides outside the gene matches: 18. The CDR3 contains 20 residues. The germline V gene encodes CDR1 DFQATT and CDR2 SNEGSKA (reference sequence). Here the CDR3 DNA reads TGCAGTGCTATGAGAGGGTATTTCGGGACTAGCGGGAGTATAACAGATACGCAGTATTTT. This gives the protein CSAMRGYFGTSGSITDTQYF.

In its sample, this clonotype was seen many times. The V and J genes are TRBV12-3 or TRBV12-4 and TRBJ2-5; the match to TRBD1 covers 10 bases. This CDR3 region has 15 residues. With V trimmed by 4 bases and J by 1 base, 3 bases remained unmatched. CDR3 amino acids: CASSSGQGTQETQYF. The CDR3 bases are TGTGCCAGCAGTTCGGGACAGGGGACCCAAGAGACCCAGTACTTC.

This clonotype was counted many times. V usage is TRBV5-1 and J usage is TRBJ2-1, with D unclear. The CDR3 is 14 amino acids. V lost 5 bases and J lost 1, with 10 bases in between. Per the germline V gene, CDR1 is SGHRS and CDR2 is YFSETQ. DNA of the CDR3: TGCGCCAGCAGGAGAACTACTTCCTACAATGAGCAGTTCTTC. It is translated as CASRRTTSYNEQFF.

This clonotype has ten or more counts. The rearrangement joins TRBV7-2 to TRBJ2-5; no reliable D call. Trimming stripped 3 bases from V and 1 base from J, with 9 bases between. CDR1 is SGHTA, CDR2 FQGNSA, per germline. CDR3 length: 14 amino acids. The CDR3 region is CASSFGEAQETQYF. The CDR3 DNA reads TGTGCCAGCAGCTTTGGGGAAGCCCAAGAGACCCAGTACTTC.

The chain links TRBV6-2 or TRBV6-3 to TRBJ1-2, with unresolved D. Germline V CDR1 and CDR2: MNHEY, SVGEGT. Trimming removed 4 bases at V and 1 base at J, with 4 bases between. This CDR3 spans 12 amino acids. The CDR3 DNA reads TGTGCCAGCAGTTCCTATAACTATGGCTACACCTTC. This sequence encodes CASSSYNYGYTF.

The rearrangement links TRBV18 to TRBJ2-1, with 11 positions matching TRBD2. This CDR3 has 15 amino acids. V trimming: 3 bases; J trimming: 7 bases; junction bases outside the gene matches: 5. Germline V gene lookup returns CDR1 KGHSH and CDR2 LQKENI. This chain's CDR3 is CASSPSLAGGNEQFF. Here the CDR3 DNA reads TGTGCCAGCTCACCTTCGCTAGCGGGAGGAAATGAGCAGTTCTTC.

The CDR3 loop is CASSFNDPGGSPLHF. The CDR3, as DNA: TGTGCCAGCAGCTTTAACGATCCGGGGGGATCACCCCTCCACTTT. The chain combines TRBV7-9 with TRBJ1-6; the D gene is possibly TRBD1 (5 bases). CDR1 and CDR2 from the germline V gene are SEHNR and FQNEAQ (reference sequence). Deletions cut 3 bases from V and 10 bases from J, with 16 bases between. The CDR3 contains 15 residues. Complete variable domain (other parts from reference TRBV7-9 and TRBJ1-6): DTGVSQNPRHKITKRGQNVTFRCDPISEHNRLYWYRQTLGQGPEFLTYFQNEAQLEKSRLLSDRFSAERPKGSFSTLEIQRTEQGDSAMYLCASSFNDPGGSPLHFGNGTRLTVT.

This clonotype was picked up a small number of times. The chain couples TRBV18 to TRBJ2-1; unclear D gene. V lost 4 bases and J 2 bases, leaving 12 bases between the germline ends. CDR3 size: 15 residues. Per the germline V gene, CDR1 is KGHSH and CDR2 is LQKENI. The CDR3 is CASSLKSYPYNEQFF. The CDR3, as DNA: TGTGCCAGCTCACTGAAGTCATATCCCTACAATGAGCAGTTCTTC.

In its sample, this clonotype was seen many times. The genes are TRBV12-3 or TRBV12-4 and TRBJ2-2; 8 positions match TRBD1. With 5 bases clipped from V and 1 base from J, the junction kept 3 bases outside the gene matches. The CDR3 covers 15 residues. The CDR3 protein is CASSIGTGNTGELFF. The CDR3 nucleotides read TGTGCCAGCAGTATCGGGACAGGGAACACCGGGGAGCTGTTTTTT.

At least ten counts were recorded for this clonotype. The genes are TRBV20-1 and TRBJ2-7; the D is unclear. The CDR3 covers 12 residues. Trimming left V 1 base short and J 12 bases short, with 16 bases between. CDR1 and CDR2 (germline): DFQATT, SNEGSKA (reference sequence). The CDR3: CSARVRDVRMYF. DNA for the CDR3: TGCAGTGCTAGAGTAAGGGATGTAAGGATGTACTTC.

CDR3 bases: TGTGCCAGCAGCTTAATTATAGCGAGTGGGCAGTACTTC. The encoded protein is CASSLIIASGQYF. The rearrangement links TRBV11-2 to TRBJ2-7; D may be TRBD2 (5 bases). Trimming left V 2 bases short and J 9 bases short, with 14 bases between. The CDR3 is 13 residues long. Germline V gene lookup returns CDR1 SGHAT and CDR2 FQNNGV.

This clonotype has more than one count but fewer than ten. V and J are TRBV29-1 and TRBJ1-4, with D unclear. V lost 6 bases to trimming and J lost 8 bases, with 16 bases between them. This CDR3 contains 13 residues. From germline, CDR1 is SQVTM and CDR2 ANQGSEA. The CDR3 sequence: CSVAGSDQEKLFF. CDR3 bases: TGCAGCGTGGCGGGGTCCGACCAGGAAAAACTGTTTTTT.

The rearrangement links TRBV6-5 to TRBJ1-2; a weak D match, TRBD1 (6 bases). The germline gives CDR1 MNHEY, CDR2 SVGAGI. Deletions cut 4 bases from V and 4 bases from J, with 19 bases between. This CDR3 has 16 amino acids. This CDR3 reads CASSSQTGTSLYGYTF. The CDR3, as DNA: TGTGCCAGCAGTTCCCAAACAGGGACTTCCCTCTATGGCTACACCTTC.

The rearrangement links TRBV18 to TRBJ2-3; possibly TRBD1 for D (5 bases). With 2 bases removed from V and 4 bases from J, the gap between germline ends came to 13 bases. The germline gives CDR1 KGHSH, CDR2 LQKENI. The CDR3 is 15 amino acids. The CDR3 DNA is TGTGCCAGCTCACCAGGGCAGGGTCGCGCAGATACGCAGTATTTT. As protein: CASSPGQGRADTQYF.

This clonotype was seen ten or more times. Written as DNA, the CDR3 is TGTGCCACCAGTGATTTCGACAGGGGGCAGTTCTTC. Protein sequence: CATSDFDRGQFF. The chain is built from TRBV24-1 and TRBJ2-1, with TRBD1 matching 8 bases. Germline V gives CDR1 KGHDR, CDR2 SFDVKD. CDR3 length equals 12 residues. The V and J ends lost 1 base and 12 bases, in that order; junction bases with no gene match: 1.